The source of this T cell receptor (beta chain) is a study of lymphopenia after photon versus proton radiotherapy. Findings of the study overall: Proton therapy kept repertoires fairly stable, unlike photons, which gained effector/memory cells. After the lymphocyte nadir, photon-treated repertoires showed oligoclonal expansion, especially of CD8+ Temra cells. Only patients who died were analyzed for survival; proton advantage is unproven.

As to this clone: Antigen unknown.

Sequencing was performed with immunoSEQ multiplex PCR; in TCRdb, only in-frame clones are kept and a portion is missing. The sample carries about 29,000 clones, roughly 87% recorded once. The length of the CDR3 is 15 residues. Germline CDR1 is SGHAT and CDR2 is FQNNGV. The V gene end was trimmed by 8 bases and the J gene end by 9 bases; junction bases not matched to a gene: 12. This receptor was obtained from a woman aged 55-70 years with cholangiocarcinoma. Some clones in this sample may be carry-over from other donors' samples. Material: peripheral blood, obtained from a patient treated with proton-based radiotherapy. The chain combines TRBV11-2 with TRBJ2-1; 11 bases fit TRBD2. CDR3 DNA: TGTGCCAGCCGGCCCCTAGCGGGAGGAGCTGTTGAGCAGTTCTTC. Translated, it gives CASRPLAGGAVEQFF.